This T cell receptor beta chain was observed in a study of cytomegalovirus exposure and HLA in healthy donors. Background on the study: From donors who were HLA-typed, an early data release held approximately 91 million unique TCRs.

This PCR relied on a set of 60 Vbeta primers and 13 Jbeta primers. Produced via immunoSEQ multiplex PCR; TCRdb's table is partial and in-frame only. Among about 200,000 clones listed, around 86% were seen once. Regarding this clone: Its antigen remains unknown.

Study-level points and caveats: Certain indistinguishable V segments, among them TRBV6-2 and TRBV6-3, were excluded. A later analysis revealed that TCR association rates differed between HLA loci, peaking at DRB1 and bottoming out at HLA-C.

The CDR3 length is 14 residues. After removal of 1 base from V and 5 bases from J, the junction contained 3 bases not matched to a gene. Germline V gene sequence: CDR1 KGHSH, CDR2 LQKENI. The sequence was collected from a woman between 45 and 60 years old in good health and CMV-seropositive. The sample taken for sequencing was PBMCs. The V and J genes are TRBV18 and TRBJ2-7; 9 nucleotides match TRBD1. CDR3 DNA: TGTGCCAGCTCACCACGAGGGACAGGGAACGAGCAGTACTTC. Translation gives CASSPRGTGNEQYF.